A single sample gave rise to the 23 T cell receptor beta chains below, sequenced in a study of PD-1 and CTLA-4 blockade in melanoma. This table comes from immunoSEQ multiplex PCR, and its TCRdb copy is limited to in-frame clones, with some not included. This table has 23,000 or so clones, 70% to 90% appearing once. Material: CD8+ T cells from peripheral blood, obtained before anti-PD-1 treatment. The receptors were gathered from a human donor with melanoma.

Regarding this clone: This sample includes further DNA sequences coding for the same CDR3. The rearrangement joins TRBV12-3 or TRBV12-4 to TRBJ1-2; tentative D call: TRBD1 (5 bases). The CDR3 length is 13 residues. The germline V and J ends were trimmed by 6 bases and 4 bases, with 12 bases remaining between them. The CDR3 is CASSRGQGYGYTF. DNA of the CDR3: TGTGCCAGCAGCCGGGGTCAGGGCTATGGCTACACCTTC.

This clone turned up a few times. The gene calls are TRBV6-2 or TRBV6-3 and TRBJ2-7; the D is unclear. The CDR3 spans 12 residues. V was shortened by 2 bases and J by 5 bases, with 7 bases between the two germline ends. Germline V CDR1 and CDR2: MNHEY, SVGEGT. Here the CDR3 reads CASSYTRNEQYF. The DNA of the CDR3 is TGTGCCAGCAGTTACACCAGGAACGAGCAGTACTTC.

A single count supports this clone. This chain links TRBV11-2 with TRBJ1-2; TRBD1 matches 8 bases. The CDR3 is made up of 15 amino acids. Germline V gene sequence: CDR1 SGHAT, CDR2 FQNNGV. V lost 4 bases, J lost 7 bases, and 11 bases stayed unmatched. Here the CDR3 reads CASSSRQGPGGGYTF. DNA for the CDR3: TGTGCCAGCAGCTCCCGACAGGGGCCCGGTGGTGGCTACACCTTC.

The CDR3 sequence: CASSTQDRNYEQYF. The CDR3 DNA is TGTGCCAGCAGCACTCAGGACAGGAACTACGAGCAGTACTTC. The chain combines TRBV5-5 with TRBJ2-7; 7 bases align to TRBD1. The CDR3 extends over 14 amino acids. After removal of 4 bases from V and 3 bases from J, the junction contained 7 bases not matched to a gene. Per the germline V gene, CDR1 is SGHKS and CDR2 is YYEKEE (reference sequence).

This clone was observed once. V is TRBV28 and J is TRBJ2-7; 8 bases are a match to TRBD1. Germline V gives CDR1 MDHEN, CDR2 SYDVKM. The J segment lost 5 bases and the V segment lost 3 bases, leaving 9 bases of the junction unmatched. CDR3 size: 15 residues. For the CDR3, the DNA is TGTGCCAGCAGTTTTCTGGGGACAGGCTTAGACGAGCAGTACTTC. Translation gives CASSFLGTGLDEQYF.

This clone was recorded a few times. The chain has TRBV7-2 and TRBJ2-7; TRBD2 aligns across 9 bases. The CDR3 runs 14 residues. V lost 4 bases and J lost 6; bases outside the gene matches: 7. Germline values: CDR1 SGHTA, CDR2 FQGNSA. CDR3 DNA sequence: TGTGCCAGCAGCTCGAGCGGGGGGCCCGTCGAGCAGTACTTC. This sequence encodes CASSSSGGPVEQYF.

V is TRBV12-3 or TRBV12-4 and J is TRBJ1-5; D is perhaps TRBD1 (5 bases). CDR3 size: 13 residues. Trimming took off 5 bases at V and 7 bases at J, with 12 bases between the two ends. CDR3 DNA: TGTGCCAGCAGTCTGTCCCGGGGGCAGCCCCAGCATTTT. Encoded protein: CASSLSRGQPQHF.

The chain is built from TRBV7-8 and TRBJ2-5; TRBD1 might be the D (6 bases). In germline, CDR1 is SGHVS, CDR2 FQNEAQ. V was cut by 5 bases and J by 5 bases, with 24 bases left in between. This CDR3 contains 17 residues. The CDR3 coding sequence is TGTGCCAGCAGCCCCCGGCCACCGGGGCCCGACAGGGAGACCCAGTACTTC. Residues: CASSPRPPGPDRETQYF.

The chain joins TRBV5-1 to TRBJ1-1; D perhaps matches TRBD1 (6 bases). The CDR3 has 13 amino acids. Trimming cost V 5 bases and J 3 bases, with 11 bases left between them. Per germline, CDR1 SGHRS and CDR2 YFSETQ. CDR3 nucleotides: TGCGCCAGCAGTCAGGGGCTGGACACTGAAGCTTTCTTT. Translated, it gives CASSQGLDTEAFF.

This chain connects TRBV24-1 to TRBJ2-1, with a tentative D call TRBD1 (5 bases). With 0 bases removed from V and 9 bases from J, the gap between germline ends came to 8 bases. This CDR3 has 13 amino acids. The germline V gene encodes CDR1 KGHDR and CDR2 SFDVKD. The CDR3 loop reads CATSDLLDSEQFF. In DNA, the CDR3 is TGTGCCACCAGTGATTTGCTAGACAGTGAGCAGTTCTTC.

The chain recombines TRBV28 with TRBJ2-1, with TRBD1 identical over 9 bases. V shed 11 bases, J shed 3 bases, and the junction held 8 bases outside the gene matches. The CDR3 is 14 amino acids. Germline CDR1 is MDHEN and CDR2 is SYDVKM. CDR3 in amino acids: CACSGTGLYNEQFF. CDR3 in DNA: TGTGCCTGCTCCGGGACAGGGCTCTACAATGAGCAGTTCTTC.

The chain employs TRBV7-9 and TRBJ2-1, with D possibly matching TRBD2 (5 bases). V gave up 5 bases and J gave up 2 bases, with 16 bases separating them. Germline values: CDR1 SEHNR, CDR2 FQNEAQ (reference sequence). CDR3 length: 16 residues. The CDR3 DNA sequence: TGTGCCAGCAGCCCAATCGTGCAACTAGCCTACAATGAGCAGTTCTTC. Translation: CASSPIVQLAYNEQFF.

CDR3 sequence: CSASHTGTTDTQYF. As DNA, the CDR3 is TGCAGTGCTAGTCATACGGGGACAACAGATACGCAGTATTTT. The V gene is TRBV20-1, the J gene TRBJ2-3; possibly TRBD1 for D (6 bases). V was cut by 3 bases and J by 3 bases, with 13 bases left in between. Germline CDR1 and CDR2: DFQATT and SNEGSKA (reference sequence). CDR3 length: 14 amino acids.

The chain combines TRBV9 with TRBJ2-3; D uncertain. Germline lookup yields CDR1 SGDLS and CDR2 YYNGEE. This CDR3 is built from 14 residues. V gave up 0 bases and J gave up 2 bases, with 7 bases separating them. The chain's CDR3 is CASSVAVVTDTQYF. The CDR3 DNA reads as TGTGCCAGCAGCGTAGCCGTCGTCACAGATACGCAGTATTTT.

V gene TRBV29-1 combines with J gene TRBJ1-2, with 8 bases identical to TRBD1. CDR1 is SQVTM and CDR2 is ANQGSEA in the germline V gene. CDR3 size: 13 residues. V trimming: 6 bases; J trimming: 8 bases; junction bases outside the gene matches: 11. CDR3 nucleotide sequence: TGCAGCGTGGCAGGGACAGGAGAAGGAGGCTACACCTTC. Translating gives CSVAGTGEGGYTF.

This chain joins TRBV28 and TRBJ2-7; 7 nucleotides align to TRBD1. This CDR3 is built from 15 residues. Per the germline V gene, CDR1 is MDHEN and CDR2 is SYDVKM. J was trimmed by 3 bases and V by 3 bases; bases with no gene match: 8. This chain's CDR3 is CASSLDPGTVYEQYF. The CDR3 DNA reads as TGTGCCAGCAGTTTGGATCCCGGGACAGTCTACGAGCAGTACTTC.

This chain joins TRBV3-1 (or the pseudogene TRBV3-2) and TRBJ2-7; weak D call: TRBD2 (5 bases). V lost 4 bases, J lost 5 bases, and 15 bases lay in between. The germline V gene has CDR1 LGHDT and CDR2 YNNKEL (reference sequence). The length of the CDR3 is 14 residues. The CDR3: CASSPDSGRDEQYF. As DNA, the CDR3 is TGTGCCAGCAGCCCGGACTCCGGAAGGGACGAGCAGTACTTC.

The chain employs TRBV19 and TRBJ2-3, with 13 bases lining up with TRBD2. CDR3 size: 14 residues. Looked up from germline, CDR1 is LNHDA and CDR2 is SQIVND (reference sequence). V lost 10 bases to trimming and J lost 4 bases; unmatched junction nucleotides: 5. CDR3 sequence (DNA): TGTGCCACCTCGGGACTAGCGGGGCCAGATACGCAGTATTTT. It encodes CATSGLAGPDTQYF.

The genes are TRBV6-5 and TRBJ2-7, with D unclear. V lost 6 bases and J 0 bases, leaving 3 bases between the germline ends. The CDR3 totals 11 residues. Germline-derived CDR1 and CDR2 are MNHEY and SVGAGI. The CDR3 DNA reads TGTGCCAGCAGGGACTCCTACGAGCAGTACTTC. As protein: CASRDSYEQYF.

The chain links TRBV7-9 to TRBJ2-3; D not resolved. CDR1 and CDR2 (germline): SEHNR, FQNEAQ (reference sequence). Trimming took 2 bases from V and 0 from J, leaving 9 bases between them. The CDR3 length is 15 residues. CDR3 DNA sequence: TGTGCCAGCAGCTTATTCGAGTCTAGCACAGATACGCAGTATTTT. Protein: CASSLFESSTDTQYF.

This chain joins TRBV7-9 and TRBJ2-3; D remains ambiguous. There are 13 residues in the CDR3. Trimming cost V 3 bases and J 7 bases, with 11 bases left between them. Germline CDR1 and CDR2: SEHNR and FQNEAQ (reference sequence). CDR3 in DNA: TGTGCCAGCAGCTTCGGAAATCCGAATACGCAGTATTTT. It codes for CASSFGNPNTQYF. The whole variable domain, filled in from reference TRBV7-9 and TRBJ2-3, reads DTGVSQNPRHKITKRGQNVTFRCDPISEHNRLYWYRQTLGQGPEFLTYFQNEAQLEKSRLLSDRFSAERPKGSFSTLEIQRTEQGDSAMYLCASSFGNPNTQYFGPGTRLTVL.

The rearrangement joins TRBV24-1 to TRBJ1-1, with D hard to call. Germline V gene data show CDR1 as KGHDR and CDR2 as SFDVKD. This CDR3 comprises 12 residues. V was clipped by 8 bases and J by 1 base, with 7 bases between them. Here the CDR3 DNA reads TGTGCCACCACTGACGGGAACACTGAAGCTTTCTTT. It yields the protein CATTDGNTEAFF.

The rearrangement joins TRBV11-1 to TRBJ2-1; D perhaps matches TRBD1 (6 bases). From germline, CDR1 is SGHAT and CDR2 FQDESV (reference sequence). V lost 8 bases to trimming and J lost 7 bases, with 12 bases between them. CDR3 length: 12 amino acids. CDR3 loop: CASAQGMNEQFF. Here the CDR3 DNA reads TGTGCCAGCGCCCAGGGGATGAATGAGCAGTTCTTC.